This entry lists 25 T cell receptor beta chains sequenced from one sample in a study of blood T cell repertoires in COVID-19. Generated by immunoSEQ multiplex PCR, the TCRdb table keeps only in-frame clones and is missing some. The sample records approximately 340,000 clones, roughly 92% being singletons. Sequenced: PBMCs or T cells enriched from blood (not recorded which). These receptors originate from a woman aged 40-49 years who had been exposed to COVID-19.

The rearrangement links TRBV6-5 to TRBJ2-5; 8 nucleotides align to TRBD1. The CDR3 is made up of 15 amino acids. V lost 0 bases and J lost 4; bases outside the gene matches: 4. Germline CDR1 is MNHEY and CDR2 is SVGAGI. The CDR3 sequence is CASSYSPGGGETQYF. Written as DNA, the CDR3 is TGTGCCAGCAGTTACTCACCAGGGGGCGGAGAGACCCAGTACTTC.

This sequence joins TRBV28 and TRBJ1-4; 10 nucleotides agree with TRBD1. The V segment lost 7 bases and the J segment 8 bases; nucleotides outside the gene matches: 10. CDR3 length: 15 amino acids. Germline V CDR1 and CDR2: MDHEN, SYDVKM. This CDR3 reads CASNAPGTGVEKLFF. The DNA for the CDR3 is TGTGCCAGCAATGCCCCCGGGACAGGGGTAGAAAAACTGTTTTTT.

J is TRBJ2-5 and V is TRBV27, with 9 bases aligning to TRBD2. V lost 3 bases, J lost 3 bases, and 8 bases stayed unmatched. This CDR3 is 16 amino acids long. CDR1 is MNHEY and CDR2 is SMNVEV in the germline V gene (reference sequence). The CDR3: CASSFRRGGREETQYF. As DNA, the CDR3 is TGTGCCAGCAGTTTTCGGCGGGGGGGGCGGGAAGAGACCCAGTACTTC.

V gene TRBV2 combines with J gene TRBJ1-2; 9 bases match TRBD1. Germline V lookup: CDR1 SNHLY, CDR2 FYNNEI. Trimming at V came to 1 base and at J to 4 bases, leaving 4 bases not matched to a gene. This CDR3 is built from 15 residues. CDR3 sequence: CASSEEGQGSYGYTF. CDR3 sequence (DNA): TGTGCCAGCAGTGAAGAAGGACAGGGGAGCTATGGCTACACCTTC.

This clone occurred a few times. CDR3 protein: CASSEGGGTTDTQYF. CDR3 sequence (DNA): TGTGCCAGCAGTGAGGGAGGGGGGACCACAGATACGCAGTATTTT. This chain links TRBV6-2 or TRBV6-3 with TRBJ2-3, with D perhaps matching TRBD2 (7 bases). Germline CDR1 reads MNHEY; CDR2 reads SVGEGT. The CDR3 covers 15 residues. The germline V and J ends were trimmed by 5 bases and 2 bases, with 14 bases remaining between them.

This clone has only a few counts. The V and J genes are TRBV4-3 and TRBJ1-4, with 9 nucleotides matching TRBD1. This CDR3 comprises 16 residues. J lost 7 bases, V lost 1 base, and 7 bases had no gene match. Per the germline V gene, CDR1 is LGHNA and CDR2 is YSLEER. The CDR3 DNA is TGCGCCAGCAGCCAAGCTGCGGGACAGGGAGGTGAAAAACTGTTTTTT. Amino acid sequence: CASSQAAGQGGEKLFF.

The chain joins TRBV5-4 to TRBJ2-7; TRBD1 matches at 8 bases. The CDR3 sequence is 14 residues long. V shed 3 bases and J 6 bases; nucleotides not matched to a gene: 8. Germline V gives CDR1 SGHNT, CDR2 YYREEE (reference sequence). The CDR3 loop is CASSSGTGGVEQYF. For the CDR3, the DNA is TGTGCCAGCAGCTCAGGGACAGGAGGGGTCGAGCAGTACTTC. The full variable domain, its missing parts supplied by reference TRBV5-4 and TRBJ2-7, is ETGVTQSPTHLIKTRGQQVTLRCSSQSGHNTVSWYQQALGQGPQFIFQYYREEENGRGNFPPRFSGLQFPNYSSELNVNALELDDSALYLCASSSGTGGVEQYFGPGTRLTVT.

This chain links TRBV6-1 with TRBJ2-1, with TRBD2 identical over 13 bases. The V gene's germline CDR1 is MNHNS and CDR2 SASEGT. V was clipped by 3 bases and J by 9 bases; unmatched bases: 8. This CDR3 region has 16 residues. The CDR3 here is CASSEATSGGAFEQFF. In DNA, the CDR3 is TGTGCCAGCAGTGAGGCAACTAGCGGGGGGGCCTTTGAGCAGTTCTTC.

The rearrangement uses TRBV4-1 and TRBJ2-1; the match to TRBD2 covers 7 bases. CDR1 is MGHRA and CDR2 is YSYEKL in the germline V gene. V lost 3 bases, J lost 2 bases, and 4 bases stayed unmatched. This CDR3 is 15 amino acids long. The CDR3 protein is CASSQSLAAYNEQFF. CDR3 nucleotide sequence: TGCGCCAGCAGCCAGAGTCTAGCGGCCTACAATGAGCAGTTCTTC.

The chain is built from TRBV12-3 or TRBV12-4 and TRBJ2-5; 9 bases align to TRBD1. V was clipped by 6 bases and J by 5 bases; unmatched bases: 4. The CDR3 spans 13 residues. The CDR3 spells CASRQGAGETQYF. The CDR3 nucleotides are TGTGCCAGCAGACAGGGGGCTGGGGAGACCCAGTACTTC.

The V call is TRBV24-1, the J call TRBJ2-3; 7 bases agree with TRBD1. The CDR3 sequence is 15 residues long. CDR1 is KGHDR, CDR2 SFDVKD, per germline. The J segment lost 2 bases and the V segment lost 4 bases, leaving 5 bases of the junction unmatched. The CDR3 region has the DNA TGTGCCACCAGTGAGCCGACAGGGCCCACAGATACGCAGTATTTT. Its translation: CATSEPTGPTDTQYF.

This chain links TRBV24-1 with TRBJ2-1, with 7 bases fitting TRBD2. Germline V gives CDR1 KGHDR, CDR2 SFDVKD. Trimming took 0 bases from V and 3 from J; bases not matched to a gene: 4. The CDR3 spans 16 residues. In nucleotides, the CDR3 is TGTGCCACCAGTGATTTGGGGGGGGTGGGCTACAATGAGCAGTTCTTC. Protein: CATSDLGGVGYNEQFF.

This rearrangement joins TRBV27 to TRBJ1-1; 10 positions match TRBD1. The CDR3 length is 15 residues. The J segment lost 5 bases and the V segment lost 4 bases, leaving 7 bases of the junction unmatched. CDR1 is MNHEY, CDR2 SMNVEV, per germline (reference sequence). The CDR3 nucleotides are TGTGCCAGCAGTTGGGGGGGACAGGGGAATACTGAAGCTTTCTTT. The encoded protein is CASSWGGQGNTEAFF.

CDR3 loop: CASSLRGQGGETQYF. CDR3 DNA: TGTGCCAGCAGCTTAAGGGGACAGGGGGGAGAGACCCAGTACTTC. V is TRBV7-9 and J is TRBJ2-5, with 11 positions matching TRBD1. The length of the CDR3 is 15 residues. CDR1 is SEHNR, CDR2 FQNEAQ, per germline (reference sequence). Trimming cost V 2 bases and J 4 bases; bases outside gene matches: 3.

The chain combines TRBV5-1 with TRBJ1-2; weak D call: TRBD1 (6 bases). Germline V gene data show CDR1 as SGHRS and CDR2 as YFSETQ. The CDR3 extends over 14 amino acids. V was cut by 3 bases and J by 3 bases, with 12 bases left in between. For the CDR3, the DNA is TGCGCCAGCAGCTCAGGGGATCCGGACTATGGCTACACCTTC. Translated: CASSSGDPDYGYTF.

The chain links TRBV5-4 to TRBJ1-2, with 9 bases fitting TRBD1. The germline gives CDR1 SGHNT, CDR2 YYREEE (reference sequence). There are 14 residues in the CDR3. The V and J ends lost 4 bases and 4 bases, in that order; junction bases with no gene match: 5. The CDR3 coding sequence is TGTGCCAGCAGCCGAGACAGGGGGGGCTATGGCTACACCTTC. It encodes CASSRDRGGYGYTF.

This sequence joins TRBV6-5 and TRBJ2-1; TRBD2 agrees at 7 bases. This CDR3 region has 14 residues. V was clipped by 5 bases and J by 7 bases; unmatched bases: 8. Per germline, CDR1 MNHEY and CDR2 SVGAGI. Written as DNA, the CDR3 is TGTGCCAGCAGTCGCTCCGGGACTATAAATGAGCAGTTCTTC. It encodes CASSRSGTINEQFF.

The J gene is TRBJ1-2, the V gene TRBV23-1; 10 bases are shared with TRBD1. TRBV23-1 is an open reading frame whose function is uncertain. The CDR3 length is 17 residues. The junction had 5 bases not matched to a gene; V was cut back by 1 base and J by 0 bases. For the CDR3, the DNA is TGCGCCAGCAGTCAATTGACAGGGGGCAACACTAACTATGGCTACACCTTC. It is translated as CASSQLTGGNTNYGYTF.

CDR3 nucleotide sequence: TGTGCCAGTACGTGGGCGGCGGGGGGTAACAATGAGCAGTTCTTC. Translated, it gives CASTWAAGGNNEQFF. V is TRBV19 and J is TRBJ2-1; TRBD2 matches 8 bases. The trim removed 7 bases at V and 5 bases at J, leaving 10 bases unmatched. Germline CDR1 reads LNHDA; CDR2 reads SQIVND (reference sequence). The CDR3 has 15 amino acids.

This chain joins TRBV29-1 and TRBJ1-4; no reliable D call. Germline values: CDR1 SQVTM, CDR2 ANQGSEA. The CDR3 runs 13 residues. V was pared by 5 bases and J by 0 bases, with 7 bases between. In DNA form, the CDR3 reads TGCAGCGTTCGGGGTGCAACTAATGAAAAACTGTTTTTT. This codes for CSVRGATNEKLFF.

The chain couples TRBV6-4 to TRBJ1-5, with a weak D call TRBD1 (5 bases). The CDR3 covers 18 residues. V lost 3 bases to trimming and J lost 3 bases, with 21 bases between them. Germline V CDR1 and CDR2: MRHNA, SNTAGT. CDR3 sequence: CASSDLLTRRGNNQPQHF. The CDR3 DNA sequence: TGTGCCAGCAGTGATCTACTCACACGGAGGGGTAACAATCAGCCCCAGCATTTT.

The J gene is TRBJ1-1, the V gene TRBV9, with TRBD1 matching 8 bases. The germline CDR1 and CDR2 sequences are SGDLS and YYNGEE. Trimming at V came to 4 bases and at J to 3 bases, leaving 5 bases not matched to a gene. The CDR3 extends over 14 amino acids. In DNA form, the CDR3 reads TGTGCCAGCAGCCCGAGGACAGGGCACACTGAAGCTTTCTTT. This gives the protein CASSPRTGHTEAFF.

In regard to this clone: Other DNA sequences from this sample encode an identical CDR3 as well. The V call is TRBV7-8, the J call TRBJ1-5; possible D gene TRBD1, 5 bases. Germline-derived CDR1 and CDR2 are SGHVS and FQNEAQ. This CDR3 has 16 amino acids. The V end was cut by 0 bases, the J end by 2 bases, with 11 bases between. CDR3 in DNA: TGTGCCAGCAGCTTAGCCCTTACAGGACGCAATCAGCCCCAGCATTTT. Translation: CASSLALTGRNQPQHF. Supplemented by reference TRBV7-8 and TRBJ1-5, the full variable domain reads GAGVSQSPRYKVAKRGQDVALRCDPISGHVSLFWYQQALGQGPEFLTYFQNEAQLDKSGLPSDRFFAERPEGSVSTLKIQRTQQEDSAVYLCASSLALTGRNQPQHFGDGTRLSIL.

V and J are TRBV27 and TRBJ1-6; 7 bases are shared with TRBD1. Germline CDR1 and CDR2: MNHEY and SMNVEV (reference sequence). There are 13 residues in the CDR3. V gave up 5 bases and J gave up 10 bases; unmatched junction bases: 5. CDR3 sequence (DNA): TGTGCCAGCAGTCTCAGGGGGGACTCACCCCTCCACTTT. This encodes CASSLRGDSPLHF.

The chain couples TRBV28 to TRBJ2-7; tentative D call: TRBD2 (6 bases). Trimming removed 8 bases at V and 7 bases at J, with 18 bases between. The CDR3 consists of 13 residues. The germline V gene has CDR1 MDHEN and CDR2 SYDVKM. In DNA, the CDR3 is TGTGCCAGCTCCCGGAGGGCGCTGGGAGAGCAGTACTTC. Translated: CASSRRALGEQYF.